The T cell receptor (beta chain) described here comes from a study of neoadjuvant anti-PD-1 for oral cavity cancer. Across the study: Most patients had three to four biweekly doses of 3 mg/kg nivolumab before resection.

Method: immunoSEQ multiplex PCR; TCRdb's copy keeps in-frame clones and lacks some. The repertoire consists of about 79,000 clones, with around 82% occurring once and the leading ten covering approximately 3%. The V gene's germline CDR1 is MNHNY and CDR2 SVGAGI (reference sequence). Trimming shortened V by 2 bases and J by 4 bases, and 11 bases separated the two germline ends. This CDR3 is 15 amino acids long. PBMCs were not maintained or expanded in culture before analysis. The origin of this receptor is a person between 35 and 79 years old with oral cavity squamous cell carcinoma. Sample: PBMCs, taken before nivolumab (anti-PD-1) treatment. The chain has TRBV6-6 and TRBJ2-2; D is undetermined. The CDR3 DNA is TGTGCCAGCAGTTACGGCCGAACTTCCACCGGGGAGCTGTTTTTT. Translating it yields CASSYGRTSTGELFF.